Following are 15 T cell receptor beta chains from one sample sequenced in a study of Graves' ophthalmopathy and Graves' hyperthyroidism. CDR3 regions of TCR beta were amplified from RNA transcripts. RT-PCR in the first round used HTBI primers; a second-round multiplex PCR followed. Each CDR3 protein is one row after TCRdb ran MiXCR on the multiplex PCR reads. This sample yields more than 300,000 distinct CDR3 sequences, of which 15% to 17% are seen a single time; about 7% belongs to the top ten. Sequencing was done on a sample of peripheral blood. These receptors were collected from a woman under 30 with stable Graves' hyperthyroidism.

This clonotype was picked up many times. The chain combines TRBV6-1 with TRBJ1-1, with a possible D match to TRBD1 (5 bases). Germline V gives CDR1 MNHNS, CDR2 SASEGT. CDR3 length: 13 amino acids. Trimming removed 1 base from V and 9 bases from J, with 12 bases in between. The CDR3 DNA reads TGTGCCAGCAGTGAAGGGTTTACGGGGCAAGCTTTCTTT. As protein: CASSEGFTGQAFF.

This clonotype was seen ten or more times. This chain connects TRBV15 to TRBJ1-5; 7 nucleotides agree with TRBD1. Germline CDR1 LNHNV, CDR2 YYDKDF (reference sequence). This CDR3 spans 14 amino acids. Trimming at V came to 1 base and at J to 5 bases, leaving 2 bases not matched to a gene. DNA for the CDR3: TGTGCCACCAGCAGAGGACAGGGCTATCAGCCCCAGCATTTT. Protein sequence: CATSRGQGYQPQHF.

This chain connects TRBV27 to TRBJ2-2; D ambiguous. V lost 5 bases and J lost 7, with 14 bases in between. The germline V gene encodes CDR1 MNHEY and CDR2 SMNVEV (reference sequence). The CDR3 contains 14 residues. CDR3: CASSPETRYGELFF. The CDR3 DNA reads as TGTGCCAGCAGTCCGGAGACTCGTTACGGGGAGCTGTTTTTT.

The table lists this clonotype with many counts. The gene calls are TRBV7-2 and TRBJ2-7; D uncertain. V lost 5 bases, J lost 2 bases, and 16 bases lay in between. Per germline, CDR1 SGHTA and CDR2 FQGNSA. The CDR3 is made up of 15 amino acids. In nucleotides, the CDR3 is TGTGCCAGCAGCCAGGCGGCCCCCTACCCCTACGAGCAGTACTTC. It yields the protein CASSQAAPYPYEQYF.

This clonotype has a handful of counts. V is TRBV27 and J is TRBJ2-5; 9 bases agree with TRBD2. The CDR3 loop spans 14 amino acids. Trimming at V came to 0 bases and at J to 10 bases, leaving 6 bases not matched to a gene. CDR1 and CDR2 from the germline V gene are MNHEY and SMNVEV (reference sequence). As DNA, the CDR3 is TGTGCCAGCAGTTTATCTTACAGGCGGGAGGGCCAGTACTTC. It translates to CASSLSYRREGQYF.

This clonotype occurred a few times. One end of the junction is discordant with germline, which a read error may explain. The rearrangement links TRBV5-1 to TRBJ2-5; 8 bases are shared with TRBD1. The CDR3 contains 14 residues. In germline, CDR1 is SGHRS, CDR2 YFSETQ. CDR3 bases: TGCGCCAGCAGCTTCCAGGGGGCACGAGAGACCCGGTACTTC. As protein: CASSFQGARETRYF.

The gene calls are TRBV4-1 and TRBJ2-3, with D possibly being TRBD2 (5 bases). Germline-derived CDR1 and CDR2 are MGHRA and YSYEKL. There are 12 residues in the CDR3. With 1 base removed from V and 6 bases from J, the gap between germline ends came to 5 bases. CDR3 DNA sequence: TGCGCCAGCAGCCAAGGGGAGGATACGCAGTATTTT. It specifies CASSQGEDTQYF.

This clonotype has at least ten counts. The chain joins TRBV19 to TRBJ1-1; D might be TRBD1 (5 bases). V lost 4 bases and J lost 6, with 21 bases in between. This CDR3 spans 16 amino acids. Per the germline V gene, CDR1 is LNHDA and CDR2 is SQIVND (reference sequence). The CDR3 region is CASSTSGGGYPPEAFF. In nucleotides, the CDR3 is TGTGCCAGTAGTACATCTGGGGGGGGGTATCCACCTGAAGCTTTCTTT. Combining the CDR3 with reference TRBV19 and TRBJ1-1 gives the whole variable domain DGGITQSPKYLFRKEGQNVTLSCEQNLNHDAMYWYRQDPGQGLRLIYYSQIVNDFQKGDIAEGYSVSREKKESFPLTVTSAQKNPTAFYLCASSTSGGGYPPEAFFGQGTRLTVV.

This clonotype showed up many times. V usage is TRBV28 and J usage is TRBJ2-7; a possible D gene is TRBD2 (6 bases). CDR1 and CDR2 (germline): MDHEN, SYDVKM. The CDR3 contains 14 residues. The V end was cut by 8 bases, the J end by 0 bases, with 14 bases between. The CDR3 loop is CASFSGSSSYEQYF. DNA for the CDR3: TGTGCCAGCTTCAGCGGGTCGAGCTCCTACGAGCAGTACTTC.

This clonotype was detected ten times or more. The rearrangement uses TRBV12-3 or TRBV12-4 and TRBJ2-2; a weak D match, TRBD2 (7 bases). V was cut by 7 bases and J by 5 bases, with 14 bases left in between. This CDR3 region has 14 residues. In DNA, the CDR3 is TGTGCCAGCATCTTTCGGGGGGCGACCGGGGAGCTGTTTTTT. This translates into CASIFRGATGELFF.

This clonotype came up many times. V and J are TRBV6-5 and TRBJ2-6, with TRBD1 matching over 8 bases. Losses at the gene ends were 8 bases for V and 1 base for J; bases not matched to a gene: 7. Germline V lookup: CDR1 MNHEY, CDR2 SVGAGI. The CDR3 covers 16 residues. The CDR3 spells CASSRTGSSGANVLTF. CDR3 nucleotide sequence: TGTGCCAGCTCCCGGACAGGGAGTTCTGGGGCCAACGTCCTGACTTTC.

This clonotype was seen repeatedly, ten times or more. This chain uses TRBV20-1 with TRBJ1-1; maybe TRBD1 (5 bases). The germline V gene encodes CDR1 DFQATT and CDR2 SNEGSKA (reference sequence). CDR3 length equals 16 residues. With 6 bases removed from V and 4 bases from J, the gap between germline ends came to 24 bases. Here the CDR3 DNA reads TGCAGTGCCCTGACCCCAACAGGCCCTCGGGGCACTGAAGCTTTCTTT. Protein product: CSALTPTGPRGTEAFF.

A few counts support this clonotype. The chain has TRBV29-1 and TRBJ2-2; D is uncertain. Germline V CDR1 and CDR2: SQVTM, ANQGSEA. V shed 7 bases and J shed 3 bases, with 9 bases lying between them. The CDR3 is 12 residues long. CDR3 DNA sequence: TGCAGCGCCCACCGAGACACCGGGGAGCTGTTTTTT. It codes for CSAHRDTGELFF.

The J gene is TRBJ2-7, the V gene TRBV14, with TRBD1 matching over 9 bases. Germline V gene data show CDR1 as SGHDN and CDR2 as FVKESK. Trimming removed 4 bases from V and 7 bases from J; junction bases left unmatched: 5. CDR3 size: 13 residues. In nucleotides, the CDR3 is TGTGCCAGCAGCCGATGGACAGGGGTTGAGCAGTACTTC. It encodes CASSRWTGVEQYF.

This clonotype was counted ten times or more. V is TRBV6-5 and J is TRBJ1-2; D gene ambiguous. CDR3 length: 13 amino acids. The germline CDR1 and CDR2 sequences are MNHEY and SVGAGI. V was pared by 8 bases and J by 3 bases, with 13 bases between. The DNA of the CDR3 is TGTGCCAGCCGCTCTGGGTGGGACTATGGCTACACCTTC. Its protein is CASRSGWDYGYTF.